The clone carrying this TCR beta chain appeared once. What it recognizes is unknown. Germline-derived CDR1 and CDR2 are SGDLS and YYNGEE. CDR3 length equals 14 residues. Unmatched junction bases numbered 1, after V lost 2 bases and J lost 4 bases. The sample originates from a study of cytomegalovirus exposure and HLA in healthy donors. PCR employed 60 Vbeta and 13 Jbeta primers. The table came from immunoSEQ multiplex PCR; TCRdb's copy has only in-frame clones and leaves some out. Counted here are 150,000 to 200,000 clones, 70% to 90% occurring once; the ten biggest clones make up more than 1.5%. The study's findings and limits: DRB1 had the most TCR associations and HLA-C the fewest, a later analysis found, with rates varying by HLA locus. Earlier analysis found most TCR beta V segments productive about 87% or about 30% of the time.

The TCR was taken from a woman younger than 35 in good health and CMV-seronegative. This rearrangement joins TRBV9 to TRBJ2-1; 9 positions agree with TRBD2. The sequencing sample was made of PBMCs. This CDR3 reads CASSVLAGYNEQFF. CDR3 sequence (DNA): TGTGCCAGCAGCGTCCTAGCGGGGTACAATGAGCAGTTCTTC.